Sequencing of this T cell receptor beta chain was carried out in a study of blood T cell repertoires in COVID-19. This clone appeared a single time. Germline V CDR1 and CDR2: LGHDT, YNNKEL (reference sequence). The CDR3 covers 11 residues. Trimming pared 3 bases from V and 8 bases from J, leaving 4 bases between. Repertoires were generated with immunoSEQ multiplex PCR, while TCRdb's copy carries only in-frame clones and drops some. The sample yields 250,000 to 300,000 clones, 85% to 90% seen once. This receptor was taken from a man aged 40-49 years with acute or convalescent COVID-19. The chain couples TRBV3-1 (or the pseudogene TRBV3-2) to TRBJ1-4; D unclear. Source material: peripheral blood. The CDR3: CASSHREKLFF. The CDR3 DNA follows: TGTGCCAGCAGCCATCGGGAAAAACTGTTTTTT.